This T cell receptor beta chain emerged from a study of blood T cell repertoires in COVID-19. The V gene lost 0 bases and the J gene lost 5 bases, with 6 bases spanning the gap. CDR1 and CDR2 (germline): SGHRS, YFSETQ. The CDR3 totals 12 residues. Data came from immunoSEQ multiplex PCR; TCRdb stores just in-frame clones and leaves some out. This sample has around 71,000 clones, with roughly 86% found just once. The chain joins TRBV5-1 to TRBJ2-7; D is unresolved. The clonotype was recovered from a woman in her sixties or seventies with acute or convalescent COVID-19. Sequencing was performed on peripheral blood. The CDR3 here is CASSLAQNEQYF. The CDR3 DNA is TGCGCCAGCAGCTTGGCCCAAAACGAGCAGTACTTC.